This paragraph covers one T cell receptor beta chain sequence. Antigen: not known. The sequence runs out 3 residues before the end of the CDR3; the remainder is reconstructed from the germline J gene. These data belong to a study of T cell clonality in common variable immunodeficiency. Overall study results and limits: Fewer deletions and N-nucleotide insertions were reportedly seen in common variable immunodeficiency TCR beta sequences.

This CDR3 has 14 residues. Germline assignment: CDR1 LNHDA and CDR2 SQIVND (reference sequence). V dropped 4 bases and J dropped 5; count of bases not matched to a gene: 5. TCRdb's copy holds only in-frame clones and misses some; the assay was immunoSEQ multiplex PCR. This repertoire lists roughly 12,000 clones without singletons; roughly 6.9% sits in the top ten. This sequence originates from a human donor with common variable immunodeficiency. The rearrangement links TRBV19 to TRBJ1-2; 9 bases fit TRBD1. Specimen: peripheral blood mononuclear cells. CDR3 bases read: TGTGCCAGTAGTACATACAGGGGGCAATATGGC. Translating gives CASSTYRGQYG. In full, the CDR3 is CASSTYRGQYGYTF.